One sample yielded the 12 T cell receptor beta chains listed below, sequenced in a study of blood T cell repertoires in COVID-19. Profiled with immunoSEQ multiplex PCR; TCRdb holds only in-frame clones, not every one. The sample carries about 430,000 clones, roughly 90% recorded once. Sequencing used peripheral blood. The origin of the receptors is a man aged 18 to 29 with COVID-19, enrolled during active disease.

This chain joins TRBV5-1 and TRBJ2-2, with 9 bases matching TRBD2. The CDR3 length is 19 residues. V was clipped by 1 base and J by 5 bases; unmatched bases: 15. Germline CDR1 and CDR2: SGHRS and YFSETQ. The CDR3 DNA reads TGCGCCAGCAGCTTGAGAAGTCTAGCGGGAAAGAGGGGGACCGGGGAGCTGTTTTTT. Encoded protein: CASSLRSLAGKRGTGELFF. Looking up the rest from reference TRBV5-1 and TRBJ2-2 gives the full variable domain: KAGVTQTPRYLIKTRGQQVTLSCSPISGHRSVSWYQQTPGQGLQFLFEYFSETQRNKGNFPGRFSGRQFSNSRSEMNVSTLELGDSALYLCASSLRSLAGKRGTGELFFGEGSRLTVL.

This chain links TRBV5-8 with TRBJ1-2, with D perhaps TRBD1 (6 bases). The CDR3 consists of 15 residues. Trimming left V 1 base short and J 4 bases short, with 14 bases between. From germline, CDR1 is SGHTS and CDR2 YDEGEE. CDR3 loop: CASSLTRTVVYGYTF. The CDR3, as DNA: TGTGCCAGCAGCTTGACCCGGACAGTTGTCTATGGCTACACCTTC.

V is TRBV6-2 or TRBV6-3 and J is TRBJ2-4, with 7 bases lining up with TRBD2. CDR1 MNHEY and CDR2 SVGEGT come from the germline V gene. With 4 bases clipped from V and 1 base from J, the junction kept 7 bases outside the gene matches. This CDR3 has 16 residues. The CDR3 DNA reads as TGTGCCAGCAGTTTCGCGACGCGGGGGGCCAAAAACATTCAGTACTTC. Its translation is CASSFATRGAKNIQYF.

This rearrangement joins TRBV19 to TRBJ2-1; D not certain. The V and J ends lost 1 base and 6 bases respectively, with 16 bases between them. Germline values: CDR1 LNHDA, CDR2 SQIVND (reference sequence). This CDR3 comprises 16 residues. CDR3 loop: CASSIVAEARGNEQFF. The CDR3 bases are TGTGCCAGTAGTATAGTTGCGGAAGCGCGTGGCAATGAGCAGTTCTTC.

The CDR3 here is CASSPRTGGNTGELFF. The CDR3 DNA reads TGCGCCAGCAGCCCACGGACAGGGGGAAACACCGGGGAGCTGTTTTTT. V gene TRBV10-1 combines with J gene TRBJ2-2; 10 bases fit TRBD1. Unmatched junction bases numbered 6, after V lost 6 bases and J lost 2 bases. CDR1 is WNHNN and CDR2 is SYGVQD in the germline V gene (reference sequence). This CDR3 spans 16 amino acids.

This chain uses TRBV5-1 with TRBJ1-3; a weak D match, TRBD1 (5 bases). V lost 1 base and J 0 bases, leaving 8 bases between the germline ends. CDR1 and CDR2 (germline): SGHRS, YFSETQ. CDR3 length: 15 residues. Here the CDR3 reads CASSLTGDSGNTIYF. The CDR3 bases are TGCGCCAGCAGCTTGACAGGAGACTCTGGAAACACCATATATTTT.

J is TRBJ2-1 and V is TRBV9; a possible D gene is TRBD2 (5 bases). The V gene's germline CDR1 is SGDLS and CDR2 YYNGEE. CDR3 length: 14 residues. V lost 1 base to trimming and J lost 10 bases, with 15 bases between them. The CDR3 nucleotides are TGTGCCAGCAGCGTATTCGAGGGTTCGGGGGAGCAGTTCTTC. It encodes CASSVFEGSGEQFF.

The genes are TRBV4-1 and TRBJ2-1; TRBD2 matches 8 bases. This CDR3 has 13 residues. V shed 3 bases and J 7 bases; nucleotides not matched to a gene: 2. Germline CDR1 is MGHRA and CDR2 is YSYEKL. The CDR3, as DNA: TGCGCCAGCAGCCAGGCGGGGGGAAATGAGCAGTTCTTC. Its translation: CASSQAGGNEQFF.

This sequence joins TRBV10-2 and TRBJ2-3, with D tentatively TRBD2 (5 bases). Germline CDR1 and CDR2: WSHSY and SAAADI. Trimming cost V 6 bases and J 2 bases, with 12 bases left between them. This CDR3 spans 14 amino acids. This chain's CDR3 is CASRGGPFTDTQYF. In DNA form, the CDR3 reads TGCGCCAGCAGAGGAGGACCCTTCACAGATACGCAGTATTTT.

CDR3 nucleotides: TGTGCTAGTGGTTCGCCTGAAAGGGGCCGGCAGCCCCAGCATTTT. Translation: CASGSPERGRQPQHF. The J gene is TRBJ1-5, the V gene TRBV12-5; tentatively, D is TRBD1 (5 bases). V was cut by 4 bases and J by 7 bases, with 17 bases left in between. The CDR3 is 15 amino acids. Germline-derived CDR1 and CDR2 are LGHNT and FRNRAP.

The rearrangement uses TRBV5-1 and TRBJ2-5; TRBD2 matches at 8 bases. CDR3 length equals 16 residues. J was trimmed by 5 bases and V by 0 bases; bases with no gene match: 9. CDR1 and CDR2 (germline): SGHRS, YFSETQ. The CDR3 spells CASSLAVAGNVETQYF. CDR3 sequence (DNA): TGCGCCAGCAGCTTGGCCGTAGCGGGAAATGTGGAGACCCAGTACTTC.

CDR3 DNA: TGTGCCAGTAGTCCGACTAGCGGGCGCACAGATACGCAGTATTTT. Amino acids: CASSPTSGRTDTQYF. The rearrangement uses TRBV19 and TRBJ2-3; 10 bases fit TRBD2. CDR3 length equals 15 residues. Germline V gene sequence: CDR1 LNHDA, CDR2 SQIVND (reference sequence). The J segment lost 1 base and the V segment lost 5 bases, leaving 3 bases of the junction unmatched.